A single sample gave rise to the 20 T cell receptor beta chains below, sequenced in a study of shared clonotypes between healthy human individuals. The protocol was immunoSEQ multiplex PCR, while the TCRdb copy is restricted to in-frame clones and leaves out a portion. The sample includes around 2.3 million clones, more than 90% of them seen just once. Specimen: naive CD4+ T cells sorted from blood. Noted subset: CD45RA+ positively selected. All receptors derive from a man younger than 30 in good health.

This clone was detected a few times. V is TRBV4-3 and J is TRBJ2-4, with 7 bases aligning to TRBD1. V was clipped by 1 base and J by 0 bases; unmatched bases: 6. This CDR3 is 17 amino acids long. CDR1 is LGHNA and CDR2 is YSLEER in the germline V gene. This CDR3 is CASSQARDSLAKNIQYF. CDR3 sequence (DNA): TGCGCCAGCAGCCAAGCCCGGGACAGCCTAGCCAAAAACATTCAGTACTTC.

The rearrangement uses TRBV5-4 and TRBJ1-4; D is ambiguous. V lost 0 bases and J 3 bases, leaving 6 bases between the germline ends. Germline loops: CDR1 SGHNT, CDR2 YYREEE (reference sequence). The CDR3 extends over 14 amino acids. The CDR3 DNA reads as TGTGCCAGCAGCTTGGATTTGGCTAATGAAAAACTGTTTTTT. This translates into CASSLDLANEKLFF.

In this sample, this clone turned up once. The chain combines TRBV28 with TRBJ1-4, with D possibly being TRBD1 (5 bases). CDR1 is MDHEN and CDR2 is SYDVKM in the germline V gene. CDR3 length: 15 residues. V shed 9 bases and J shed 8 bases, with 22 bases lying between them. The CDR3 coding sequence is TGTGCCAGTTCTGCGGGGACTCCGGTGCGGGAAAAACTGTTTTTT. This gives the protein CASSAGTPVREKLFF.

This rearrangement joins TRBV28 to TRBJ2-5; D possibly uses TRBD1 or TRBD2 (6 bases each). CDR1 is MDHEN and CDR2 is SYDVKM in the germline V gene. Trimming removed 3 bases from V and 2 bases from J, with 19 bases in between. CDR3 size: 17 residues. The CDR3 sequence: CASSFSGRGANQETQYF. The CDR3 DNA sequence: TGTGCCAGCAGTTTTTCCGGAAGGGGGGCTAATCAAGAGACCCAGTACTTC.

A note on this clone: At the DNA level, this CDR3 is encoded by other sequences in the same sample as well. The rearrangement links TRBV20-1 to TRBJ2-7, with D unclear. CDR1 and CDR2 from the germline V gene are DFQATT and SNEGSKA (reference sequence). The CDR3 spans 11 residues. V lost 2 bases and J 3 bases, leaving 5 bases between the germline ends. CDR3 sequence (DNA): TGCAGTGCTAGATTGGGCTACGAGCAGTACTTC. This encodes CSARLGYEQYF.

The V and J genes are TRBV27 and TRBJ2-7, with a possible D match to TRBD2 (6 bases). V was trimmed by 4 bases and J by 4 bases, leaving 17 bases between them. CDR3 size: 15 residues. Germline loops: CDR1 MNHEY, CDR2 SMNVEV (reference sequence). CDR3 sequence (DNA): TGTGCCAGCAGTTCCCCCGGGCTAGCGTATTACGAGCAGTACTTC. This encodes CASSSPGLAYYEQYF.

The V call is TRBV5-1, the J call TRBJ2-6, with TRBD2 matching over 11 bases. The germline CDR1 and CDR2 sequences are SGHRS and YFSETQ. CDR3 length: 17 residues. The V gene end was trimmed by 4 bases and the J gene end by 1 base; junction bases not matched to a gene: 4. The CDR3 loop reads CASSTTSGGSGANVLTF. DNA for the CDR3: TGCGCCAGCAGCACCACTAGCGGGGGTTCTGGGGCCAACGTCCTGACTTTC.

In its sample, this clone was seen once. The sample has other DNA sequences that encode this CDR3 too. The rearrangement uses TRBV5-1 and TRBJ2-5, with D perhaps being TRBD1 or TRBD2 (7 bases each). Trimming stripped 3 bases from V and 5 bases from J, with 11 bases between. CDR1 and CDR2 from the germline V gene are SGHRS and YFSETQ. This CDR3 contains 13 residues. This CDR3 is CASSSGGGETQYF. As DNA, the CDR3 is TGCGCCAGCAGCTCAGGGGGAGGGGAGACCCAGTACTTC.

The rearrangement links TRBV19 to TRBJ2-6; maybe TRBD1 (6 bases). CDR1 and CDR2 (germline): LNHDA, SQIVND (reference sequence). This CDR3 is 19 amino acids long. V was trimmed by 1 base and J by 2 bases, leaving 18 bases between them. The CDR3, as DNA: TGTGCCAGTAGTATAGTGGGACAAGCTATCCTAGCTGGGGCCAACGTCCTGACTTTC. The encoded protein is CASSIVGQAILAGANVLTF.

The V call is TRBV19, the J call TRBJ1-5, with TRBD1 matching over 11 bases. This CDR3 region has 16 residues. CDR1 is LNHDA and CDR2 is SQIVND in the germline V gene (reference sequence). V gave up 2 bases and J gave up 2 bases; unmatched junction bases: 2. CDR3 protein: CASSITGQGGNQPQHF. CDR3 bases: TGTGCCAGTAGTATAACGGGACAGGGGGGCAATCAGCCCCAGCATTTT.

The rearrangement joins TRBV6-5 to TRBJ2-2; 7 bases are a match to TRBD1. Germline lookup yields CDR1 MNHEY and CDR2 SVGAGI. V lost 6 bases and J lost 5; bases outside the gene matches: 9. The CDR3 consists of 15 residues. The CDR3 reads CASSPDRVRTGELFF. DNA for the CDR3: TGTGCCAGCAGCCCCGACAGGGTGAGAACCGGGGAGCTGTTTTTT.

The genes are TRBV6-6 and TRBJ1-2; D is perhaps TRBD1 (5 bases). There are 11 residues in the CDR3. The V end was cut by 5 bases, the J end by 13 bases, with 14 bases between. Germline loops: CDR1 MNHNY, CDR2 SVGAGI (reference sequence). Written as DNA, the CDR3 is TGTGCCAGCAGTGCCTCGGGGACCCCCACCTTC. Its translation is CASSASGTPTF.

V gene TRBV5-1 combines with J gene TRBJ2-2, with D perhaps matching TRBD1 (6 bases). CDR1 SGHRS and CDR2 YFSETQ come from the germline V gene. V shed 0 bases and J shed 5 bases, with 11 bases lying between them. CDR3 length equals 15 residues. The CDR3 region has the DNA TGCGCCAGCAGCTTGGCACCCCAGGGGACCGGGGAGCTGTTTTTT. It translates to CASSLAPQGTGELFF.

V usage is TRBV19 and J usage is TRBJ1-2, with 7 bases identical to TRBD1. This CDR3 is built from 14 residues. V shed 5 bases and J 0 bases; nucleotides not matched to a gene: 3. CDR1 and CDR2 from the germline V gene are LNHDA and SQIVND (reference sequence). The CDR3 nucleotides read TGTGCCAGTAGTTCACAGGGGCCTAACTATGGCTACACCTTC. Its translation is CASSSQGPNYGYTF. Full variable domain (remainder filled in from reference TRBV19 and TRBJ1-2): DGGITQSPKYLFRKEGQNVTLSCEQNLNHDAMYWYRQDPGQGLRLIYYSQIVNDFQKGDIAEGYSVSREKKESFPLTVTSAQKNPTAFYLCASSSQGPNYGYTFGSGTRLTVV.

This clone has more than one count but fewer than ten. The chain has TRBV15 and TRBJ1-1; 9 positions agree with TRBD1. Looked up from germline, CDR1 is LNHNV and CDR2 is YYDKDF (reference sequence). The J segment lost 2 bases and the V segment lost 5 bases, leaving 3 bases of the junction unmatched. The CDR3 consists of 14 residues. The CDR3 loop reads CATSLDRGNTEAFF. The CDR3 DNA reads TGTGCCACCAGCTTGGACAGGGGCAACACTGAAGCTTTCTTT. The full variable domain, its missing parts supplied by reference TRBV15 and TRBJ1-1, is DAMVIQNPRYQVTQFGKPVTLSCSQTLNHNVMYWYQQKSSQAPKLLFHYYDKDFNNEADTPDNFQSRRPNTSFCFLDIRSPGLGDTAMYLCATSLDRGNTEAFFGQGTRLTVV.

This chain's CDR3 is CASGLSRYNNEQFF. The CDR3 coding sequence is TGTGCCAGCGGGCTTAGCAGGTATAACAATGAGCAGTTCTTC. The chain links TRBV2 to TRBJ2-1; D ambiguous. In germline, CDR1 is SNHLY, CDR2 FYNNEI. V lost 8 bases and J lost 5, with 16 bases in between. The CDR3 consists of 14 residues.

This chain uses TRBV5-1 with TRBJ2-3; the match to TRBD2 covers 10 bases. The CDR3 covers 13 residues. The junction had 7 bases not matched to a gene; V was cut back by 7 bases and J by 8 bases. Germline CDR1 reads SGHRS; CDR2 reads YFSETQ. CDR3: CASGLAGEGTQYF. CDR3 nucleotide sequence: TGCGCCAGCGGCCTAGCGGGAGAGGGTACGCAGTATTTT.

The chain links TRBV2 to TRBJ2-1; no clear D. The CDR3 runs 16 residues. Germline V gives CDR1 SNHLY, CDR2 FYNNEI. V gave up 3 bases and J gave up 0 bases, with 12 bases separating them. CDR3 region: CASSDRGGLSYNEQFF. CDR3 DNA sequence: TGTGCCAGCAGTGATCGCGGCGGTCTCTCCTACAATGAGCAGTTCTTC.

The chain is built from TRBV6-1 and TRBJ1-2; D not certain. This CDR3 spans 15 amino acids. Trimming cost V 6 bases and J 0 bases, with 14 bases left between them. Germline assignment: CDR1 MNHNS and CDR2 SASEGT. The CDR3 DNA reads TGTGCCAGCAGCCGACACCAAGAAGCTAACTATGGCTACACCTTC. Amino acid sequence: CASSRHQEANYGYTF.

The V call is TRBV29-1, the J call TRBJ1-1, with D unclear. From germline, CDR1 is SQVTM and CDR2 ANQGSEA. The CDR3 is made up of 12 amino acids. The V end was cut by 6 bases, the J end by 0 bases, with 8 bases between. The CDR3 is CSVRFMNTEAFF. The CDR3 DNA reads TGCAGCGTGAGGTTCATGAACACTGAAGCTTTCTTT.